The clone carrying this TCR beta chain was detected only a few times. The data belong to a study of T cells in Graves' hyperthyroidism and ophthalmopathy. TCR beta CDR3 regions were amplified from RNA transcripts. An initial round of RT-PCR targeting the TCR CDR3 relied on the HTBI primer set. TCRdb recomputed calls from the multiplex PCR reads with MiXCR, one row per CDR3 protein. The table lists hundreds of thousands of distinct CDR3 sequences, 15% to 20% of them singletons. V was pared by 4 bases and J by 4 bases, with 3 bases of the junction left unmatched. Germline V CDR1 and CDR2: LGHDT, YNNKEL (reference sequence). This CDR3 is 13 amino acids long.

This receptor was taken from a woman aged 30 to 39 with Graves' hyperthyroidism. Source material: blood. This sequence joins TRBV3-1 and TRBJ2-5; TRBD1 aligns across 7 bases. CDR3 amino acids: CASSPRQGETQYF. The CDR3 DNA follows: TGTGCCAGCAGCCCCCGACAGGGAGAGACCCAGTACTTC.